The 10 T cell receptor beta chains given below trace back to one sample, sequenced in a study of shared clonotypes between healthy human individuals. Only CD45RO-negative cells positively selected for CCR7 counted as naive CD8 cells, so terminally differentiated effector memory CD45RA+ cells were excluded. The table came from immunoSEQ multiplex PCR; TCRdb's copy has only in-frame clones and leaves some out. The sample records millions of clones, around 96% being singletons. Sequenced: naive CD8+ T cells sorted from blood. The source of these receptors is a man between 18 and 29 years old in good health.

The chain is built from TRBV9 and TRBJ2-1; the match to TRBD2 covers 8 bases. The ends lost 0 bases at V and 8 bases at J; junction bases unmatched: 7. Germline CDR1 and CDR2: SGDLS and YYNGEE. The CDR3 has 15 residues. The CDR3 nucleotides read TGTGCCAGCAGCGTAGAACGGGAGGGCCTCCATGAGCAGTTCTTC. Translation gives CASSVEREGLHEQFF.

This chain uses TRBV2 with TRBJ2-1; TRBD2 might be the D (7 bases). Trimming stripped 8 bases from V and 5 bases from J, with 13 bases between. Germline V gene lookup returns CDR1 SNHLY and CDR2 FYNNEI. This CDR3 region has 13 residues. CDR3 sequence: CASVEGGDNEQFF. For the CDR3, the DNA is TGTGCCAGCGTCGAGGGGGGGGACAATGAGCAGTTCTTC.

This clone has just one count. This chain links TRBV13 with TRBJ1-5; 7 positions agree with TRBD1. The germline gives CDR1 PRHDT, CDR2 FYEKMQ (reference sequence). The trim removed 5 bases at V and 7 bases at J, leaving 2 bases unmatched. The CDR3 sequence is 12 residues long. The CDR3: CASSATGQPQHF. Here the CDR3 DNA reads TGTGCCAGCAGCGCGACAGGGCAGCCCCAGCATTTT.

The V and J genes are TRBV5-6 and TRBJ1-3, with D perhaps TRBD1 (6 bases). The germline V gene encodes CDR1 SGHDT and CDR2 YYEEEE. This CDR3 contains 16 residues. The V end lost 0 bases, the J end lost 3 bases, and 13 bases lay between the germline ends. CDR3 amino acids: CASSLDRESLGNTIYF. In nucleotides, the CDR3 is TGTGCCAGCAGCTTGGACAGGGAATCACTTGGAAACACCATATATTTT.

The chain couples TRBV30 to TRBJ2-7, with D possibly being TRBD1 (5 bases). With 1 base removed from V and 1 base from J, the gap between germline ends came to 11 bases. The CDR3 consists of 14 residues. Germline V gives CDR1 GTSNPN, CDR2 SVGIG (reference sequence). The CDR3 nucleotides are TGTGCCTGGAGTGATGGGGCGATGTCCTACGAGCAGTACTTC. Its protein is CAWSDGAMSYEQYF.

This sequence joins TRBV5-4 and TRBJ2-7; 7 bases match TRBD2. The CDR3 is 15 amino acids. CDR1 and CDR2 from the germline V gene are SGHNT and YYREEE (reference sequence). Trimming took 2 bases from V and 1 from J; bases not matched to a gene: 6. The chain's CDR3 is CASSFAGVPSYEQYF. CDR3 DNA sequence: TGTGCCAGCAGCTTTGCGGGAGTACCTTCCTACGAGCAGTACTTC.

This clone is a singleton in its sample. The chain joins TRBV6-1 to TRBJ1-3, with no clear D. The CDR3 loop spans 14 amino acids. V was cut by 3 bases and J by 4 bases, with 10 bases left in between. Per the germline V gene, CDR1 is MNHNS and CDR2 is SASEGT. The CDR3 DNA follows: TGTGCCAGCAGTGACAGGCTGACCGGAAACACCATATATTTT. Translation gives CASSDRLTGNTIYF.

The genes are TRBV7-9 and TRBJ2-7, with TRBD2 identical over 9 bases. CDR1 is SEHNR and CDR2 is FQNEAQ in the germline V gene (reference sequence). J was trimmed by 2 bases and V by 7 bases; bases with no gene match: 6. The CDR3 contains 14 residues. The CDR3, as DNA: TGTGCCAGCACCGGGGAGCGGGAGGCCTACGAGCAGTACTTC. Its translation: CASTGEREAYEQYF. Using reference TRBV7-9 and TRBJ2-7 for the parts outside the CDR3, the full variable domain is DTGVSQNPRHKITKRGQNVTFRCDPISEHNRLYWYRQTLGQGPEFLTYFQNEAQLEKSRLLSDRFSAERPKGSFSTLEIQRTEQGDSAMYLCASTGEREAYEQYFGPGTRLTVT.

The rearrangement uses TRBV29-1 and TRBJ1-1, with D possibly being TRBD1 (5 bases). Germline CDR1 reads SQVTM; CDR2 reads ANQGSEA. The V gene lost 6 bases and the J gene lost 3 bases, with 11 bases spanning the gap. CDR3 length: 12 amino acids. DNA of the CDR3: TGCAGCGTCGATCAGGGTTACACTGAAGCTTTCTTT. It encodes CSVDQGYTEAFF.

The chain recombines TRBV5-6 with TRBJ1-5; perhaps TRBD1 as D (5 bases). CDR1 SGHDT and CDR2 YYEEEE come from the germline V gene. V lost 0 bases and J 5 bases, leaving 12 bases between the germline ends. CDR3 length equals 15 residues. This CDR3 reads CASSLALEGHQPQHF. In nucleotides, the CDR3 is TGTGCCAGCAGCTTGGCCTTAGAGGGGCATCAGCCCCAGCATTTT.